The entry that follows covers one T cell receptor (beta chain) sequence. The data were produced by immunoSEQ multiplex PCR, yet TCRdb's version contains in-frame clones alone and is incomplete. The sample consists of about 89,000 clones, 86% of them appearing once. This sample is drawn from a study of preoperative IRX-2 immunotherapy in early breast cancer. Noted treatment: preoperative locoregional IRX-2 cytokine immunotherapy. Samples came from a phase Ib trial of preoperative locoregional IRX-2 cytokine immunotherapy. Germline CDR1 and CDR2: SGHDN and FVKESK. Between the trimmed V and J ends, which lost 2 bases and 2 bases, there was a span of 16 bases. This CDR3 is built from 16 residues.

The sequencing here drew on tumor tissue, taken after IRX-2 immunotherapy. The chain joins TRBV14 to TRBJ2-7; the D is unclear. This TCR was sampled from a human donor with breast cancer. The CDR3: CASSQPGLLGPYEQYF. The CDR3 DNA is TGTGCCAGCAGCCAACCTGGGTTGTTAGGGCCCTACGAGCAGTACTTC.